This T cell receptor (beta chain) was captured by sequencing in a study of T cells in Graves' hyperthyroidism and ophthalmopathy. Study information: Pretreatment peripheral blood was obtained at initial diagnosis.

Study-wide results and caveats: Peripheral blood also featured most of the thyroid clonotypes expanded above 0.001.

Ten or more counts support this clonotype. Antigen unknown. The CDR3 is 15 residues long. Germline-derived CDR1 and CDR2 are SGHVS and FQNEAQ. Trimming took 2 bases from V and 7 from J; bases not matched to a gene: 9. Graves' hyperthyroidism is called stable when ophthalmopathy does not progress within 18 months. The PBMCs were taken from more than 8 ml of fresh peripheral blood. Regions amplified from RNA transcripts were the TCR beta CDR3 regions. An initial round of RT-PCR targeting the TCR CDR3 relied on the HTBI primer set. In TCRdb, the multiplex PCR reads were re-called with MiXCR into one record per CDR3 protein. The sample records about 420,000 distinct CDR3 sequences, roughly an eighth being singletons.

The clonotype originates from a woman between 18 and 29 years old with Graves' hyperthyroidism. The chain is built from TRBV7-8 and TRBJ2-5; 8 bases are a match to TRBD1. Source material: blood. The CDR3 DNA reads TGTGCCAGCAGCTTACAGGACAGGGTTATGGGGACCCAGTACTTC. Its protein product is CASSLQDRVMGTQYF.